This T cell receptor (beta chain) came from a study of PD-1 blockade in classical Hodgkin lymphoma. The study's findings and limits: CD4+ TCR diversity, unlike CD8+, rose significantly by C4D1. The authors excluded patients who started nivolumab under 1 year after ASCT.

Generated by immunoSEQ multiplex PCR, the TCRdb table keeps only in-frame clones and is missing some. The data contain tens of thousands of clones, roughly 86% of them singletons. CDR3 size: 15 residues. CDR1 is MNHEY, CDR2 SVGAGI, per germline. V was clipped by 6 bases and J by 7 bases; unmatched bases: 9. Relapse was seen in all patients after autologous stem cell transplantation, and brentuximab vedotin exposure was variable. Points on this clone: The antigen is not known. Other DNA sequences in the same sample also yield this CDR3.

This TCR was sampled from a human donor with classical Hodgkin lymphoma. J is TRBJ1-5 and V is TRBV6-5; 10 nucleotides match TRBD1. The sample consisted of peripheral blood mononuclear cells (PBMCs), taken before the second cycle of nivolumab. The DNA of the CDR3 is TGTGCCAGCAGCCGGGAGGGGACAGGGGTCCAGCCCCAGCATTTT. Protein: CASSREGTGVQPQHF.